The T cell receptor beta chain described here comes from a study of T-cell memory formation after mild COVID-19. Study at large: TCR clustering was largely donor specific. Findings of the study overall: Pre-infection memory contained some responding clones, which suggested that cross-reactive memory had joined. Clones that contracted from day 15 to 85 were balanced CD4/CD8, while later expanders leaned CD4+.

Unmatched junction bases numbered 16, after V lost 6 bases and J lost 8 bases. The CDR3 spans 16 residues. The germline CDR1 and CDR2 sequences are MDHEN and SYDVKM. Concerning this clonotype itself: Its cognate antigen is unknown.

TCRdb re-called the 5' RACE reads with MiXCR, one entry per CDR3 protein. The table shows some 260,000 distinct CDR3 sequences, with 15% to 20% occurring only once. The receptor's source is a man aged 18 to 30 who had mild COVID-19 (a few samples of this study predate the infection). Cell type and time point are not known. The V call is TRBV28, the J call TRBJ2-3; 8 positions match TRBD1. The sequenced sample was PBMCs or a T cell subset sorted from them (not recorded which). CDR3 sequence reads: CASRAGGASTRGTQYF. As DNA, the CDR3 is TGTGCCAGCAGAGCAGGGGGCGCTTCGACACGTGGTACGCAGTATTTT.